The 15 T cell receptor beta chains reported below all come from one sample, sequenced in a study of blood T cell dynamics during melanoma immunotherapy. Generated by immunoSEQ multiplex PCR, the TCRdb table keeps only in-frame clones and is missing some. The specimen's table records about 28 clones. The time point was: pre-treatment baseline. This sample comprised cell-free DNA from blood, obtained from a patient treated with checkpoint blockade. Receptor source: a human donor with melanoma.

Comment on this clone: Relative to the germline gene, one junction end is altered; a read error may explain this. The chain carries TRBV6-4 and TRBJ1-2; D gene unclear. The CDR3 length is 15 residues. The germline CDR1 and CDR2 sequences are MRHNA and SNTAGT. The CDR3 DNA follows: TGTGCCAGCAGTCATTGTGACTCACACGGAAAGACCTATGGCTTC. Translation: CASSHCDSHGKTYGF.

This chain connects TRBV28 to TRBJ2-7; 10 nucleotides agree with TRBD1. The CDR3 spans 16 residues. J lost 2 bases, V lost 3 bases, and 7 bases had no gene match. Germline assignment: CDR1 MDHEN and CDR2 SYDVKM. DNA of the CDR3: TGTGCCAGCAGTTTTATGCCCGGGACAGGGGCCTACGAGCAGTACTTC. It encodes CASSFMPGTGAYEQYF.

The chain employs TRBV7-9 and TRBJ1-5, with 11 positions matching TRBD1. The CDR3 runs to 17 residues. The J segment lost 7 bases and the V segment lost 5 bases, leaving 13 bases of the junction unmatched. CDR1 and CDR2 from the germline V gene are SEHNR and FQNEAQ (reference sequence). CDR3 nucleotides: TGTGCCAGCAGCCAGGCCCCCGGACAGGGGGCTGACCAGCCCCAGCATTTT. This translates into CASSQAPGQGADQPQHF. The full variable domain, rest sourced from reference TRBV7-9 and TRBJ1-5, is DTGVSQNPRHKITKRGQNVTFRCDPISEHNRLYWYRQTLGQGPEFLTYFQNEAQLEKSRLLSDRFSAERPKGSFSTLEIQRTEQGDSAMYLCASSQAPGQGADQPQHFGDGTRLSIL.

DNA of the CDR3: TGTGCCAGCAGCTTACGACAGGGGCCAGATACGCAGTATTTT. Amino acids: CASSLRQGPDTQYF. The chain couples TRBV7-6 to TRBJ2-3; TRBD1 matches 8 bases. Germline V gene lookup returns CDR1 SGHVS and CDR2 FNYEAQ. Trimming took 2 bases from V and 4 from J; bases not matched to a gene: 2. This CDR3 region has 14 residues.

V gene TRBV7-9 combines with J gene TRBJ2-3; perhaps TRBD1 as D (6 bases). Germline V CDR1 and CDR2: SEHNR, FQNEAQ (reference sequence). The CDR3 contains 16 residues. V was clipped by 1 base and J by 5 bases, with 16 bases between them. Here the CDR3 DNA reads TGTGCCAGCAGCTTAGAACCGGGACACCCGGTAGATACGCAGTATTTT. Translating gives CASSLEPGHPVDTQYF. Full variable domain (rest looked up from reference TRBV7-9 and TRBJ2-3): DTGVSQNPRHKITKRGQNVTFRCDPISEHNRLYWYRQTLGQGPEFLTYFQNEAQLEKSRLLSDRFSAERPKGSFSTLEIQRTEQGDSAMYLCASSLEPGHPVDTQYFGPGTRLTVL.

The chain employs TRBV2 and TRBJ2-5, with 14 bases aligning to TRBD2. The CDR3 loop spans 16 amino acids. V trimming: 5 bases; J trimming: 5 bases; junction bases outside the gene matches: 7. Germline lookup yields CDR1 SNHLY and CDR2 FYNNEI. CDR3 sequence reads: CASSSGLAGGGETQYF. The CDR3 DNA sequence: TGTGCCAGCAGTAGCGGACTAGCGGGAGGTGGTGAGACCCAGTACTTC. The full variable domain, rest sourced from reference TRBV2 and TRBJ2-5, is EPEVTQTPSHQVTQMGQEVILRCVPISNHLYFYWYRQILGQKVEFLVSFYNNEISEKSEIFDDQFSVERPDGSNFTLKIRSTKLEDSAMYFCASSSGLAGGGETQYFGPGTRLLVL.

The chain couples TRBV11-2 to TRBJ2-3; 7 bases line up with TRBD2. The CDR3 totals 14 residues. In germline, CDR1 is SGHAT, CDR2 FQNNGV. V dropped 3 bases and J dropped 1; count of bases not matched to a gene: 1. The CDR3 reads CASSLLAGTDTQYF. For the CDR3, the DNA is TGTGCCAGCAGCTTGCTAGCGGGCACAGATACGCAGTATTTT.

This rearrangement joins TRBV19 to TRBJ2-3, with D uncertain. The CDR3 runs 16 residues. Per the germline V gene, CDR1 is LNHDA and CDR2 is SQIVND (reference sequence). V was shortened by 2 bases and J by 2 bases, with 14 bases between the two germline ends. CDR3 coding DNA: TGTGCCAGTAGTATACAATTCGCCTCTTACACAGATACGCAGTATTTT. This translates into CASSIQFASYTDTQYF.

This chain uses TRBV5-1 with TRBJ2-3; the match to TRBD2 covers 8 bases. Trimming removed 2 bases from V and 3 bases from J; junction bases left unmatched: 5. The CDR3 has 15 residues. Germline CDR1 and CDR2: SGHRS and YFSETQ. This CDR3 reads CASSFKRGRTDTQYF. In nucleotides, the CDR3 is TGCGCCAGCAGCTTTAAGCGGGGGAGGACAGATACGCAGTATTTT.

The chain employs TRBV5-4 and TRBJ2-5; a possible D gene is TRBD2 (5 bases). V lost 3 bases and J lost 5, with 14 bases in between. The CDR3 extends over 14 amino acids. Per the germline V gene, CDR1 is SGHNT and CDR2 is YYREEE (reference sequence). The CDR3 region has the DNA TGTGCCAGCAGCTCATCCGAGGGCGGGGAGACCCAGTACTTC. This sequence encodes CASSSSEGGETQYF.

J is TRBJ2-1 and V is TRBV7-9; 7 positions agree with TRBD1. The germline gives CDR1 SEHNR, CDR2 FQNEAQ (reference sequence). With V trimmed by 4 bases and J by 9 bases, 6 bases remained unmatched. This CDR3 is built from 13 residues. The CDR3 bases are TGTGCCAGCAGCTCCACAGGGGTGGGTGAGCAGTTCTTC. Its translation is CASSSTGVGEQFF.

In its sample, this clone was seen once. This chain connects TRBV7-9 to TRBJ2-7; D perhaps matches TRBD1 (5 bases). The CDR3 loop spans 13 amino acids. CDR1 and CDR2 (germline): SEHNR, FQNEAQ (reference sequence). The V and J ends lost 5 bases and 3 bases respectively, with 11 bases between them. The CDR3, as DNA: TGTGCCAGCAGCCAGGGTGGGCTCTACGAGCAGTACTTC. Its protein product is CASSQGGLYEQYF.

The chain is built from TRBV6-5 and TRBJ2-3, with 7 bases identical to TRBD2. Germline CDR1 MNHEY, CDR2 SVGAGI. V shed 5 bases, J shed 1 base, and the junction held 6 bases outside the gene matches. The CDR3 consists of 15 residues. Here the CDR3 DNA reads TGTGCCAGCAGTCCTCCGGCGGGGGGCACAGATACGCAGTATTTT. Protein sequence: CASSPPAGGTDTQYF.

V is TRBV7-9 and J is TRBJ1-5; D remains unclear. CDR1 is SEHNR, CDR2 FQNEAQ, per germline (reference sequence). Between the trimmed V and J ends, which lost 6 bases and 4 bases, there was a span of 13 bases. The CDR3 is 14 amino acids. The CDR3 DNA follows: TGTGCCAGCAGTCCATACGCCGGAAATCAGCCCCAGCATTTT. Its translation: CASSPYAGNQPQHF.

The chain has TRBV15 and TRBJ2-7; 8 bases fit TRBD2. The CDR3 loop spans 14 amino acids. From germline, CDR1 is LNHNV and CDR2 YYDKDF (reference sequence). V lost 8 bases to trimming and J lost 4 bases; unmatched junction nucleotides: 10. This CDR3 reads CATRDGGVPYEQYF. The CDR3 DNA follows: TGTGCCACCCGCGACGGGGGGGTCCCTTACGAGCAGTACTTC.